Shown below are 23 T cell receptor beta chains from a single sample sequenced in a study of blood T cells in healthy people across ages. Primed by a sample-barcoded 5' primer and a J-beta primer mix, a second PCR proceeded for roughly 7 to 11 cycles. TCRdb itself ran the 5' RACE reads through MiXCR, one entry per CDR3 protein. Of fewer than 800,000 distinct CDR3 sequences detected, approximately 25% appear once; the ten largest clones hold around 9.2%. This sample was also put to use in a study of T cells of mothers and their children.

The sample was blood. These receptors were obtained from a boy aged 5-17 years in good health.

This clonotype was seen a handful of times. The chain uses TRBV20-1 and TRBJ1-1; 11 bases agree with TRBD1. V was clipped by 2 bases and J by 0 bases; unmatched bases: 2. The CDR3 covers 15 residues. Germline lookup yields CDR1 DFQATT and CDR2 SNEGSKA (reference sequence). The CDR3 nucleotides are TGCAGTGCTAGATGGACAGGGGGCATGAACACTGAAGCTTTCTTT. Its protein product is CSARWTGGMNTEAFF.

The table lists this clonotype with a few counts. For the CDR3, the DNA is TGTGCCAGCAGTGATGGGGGTAATGAAAAACTGTTTTTT. Its translation is CASSDGGNEKLFF. This chain links TRBV25-1 with TRBJ1-4, with D tentatively TRBD1 (5 bases). The CDR3 has 13 amino acids. Trimming removed 3 bases at V and 4 bases at J, with 6 bases between. Germline lookup yields CDR1 MGHDK and CDR2 SYGVNS.

CDR3: CSVDAVSMNTEAFF. The CDR3 nucleotides are TGCAGCGTTGACGCGGTCAGTATGAACACTGAAGCTTTCTTT. This chain uses TRBV29-1 with TRBJ1-1; D is undetermined. The germline V and J ends were trimmed by 3 bases and 0 bases, with 11 bases remaining between them. Germline CDR1 reads SQVTM; CDR2 reads ANQGSEA. The CDR3 is made up of 14 amino acids.

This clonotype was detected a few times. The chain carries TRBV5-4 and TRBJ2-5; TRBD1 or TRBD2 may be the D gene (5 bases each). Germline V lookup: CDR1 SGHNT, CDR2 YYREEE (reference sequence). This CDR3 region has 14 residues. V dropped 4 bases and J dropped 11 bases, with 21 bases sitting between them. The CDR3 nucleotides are TGTGCCAGCAGCAAGACGGGGCCTAGTGAGAAGCAGTACTTC. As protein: CASSKTGPSEKQYF.

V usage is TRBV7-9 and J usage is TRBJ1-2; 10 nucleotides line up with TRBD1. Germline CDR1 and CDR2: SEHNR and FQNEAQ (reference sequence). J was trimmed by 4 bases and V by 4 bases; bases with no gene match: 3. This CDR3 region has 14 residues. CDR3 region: CASSSRDRGYGYTF. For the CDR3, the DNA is TGTGCCAGCAGCTCACGGGACAGGGGCTATGGCTACACCTTC.

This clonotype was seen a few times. The CDR3 sequence: CASSTGRATYGYTF. The DNA for the CDR3 is TGCGCCAGCAGCACCGGGAGGGCGACCTATGGCTACACCTTC. The chain employs TRBV5-1 and TRBJ1-2; D remains unclear. This CDR3 is 14 amino acids long. V was cut by 4 bases and J by 4 bases, with 14 bases left in between. The germline CDR1 and CDR2 sequences are SGHRS and YFSETQ.

As DNA, the CDR3 is TGTGCCAGCAGTTTACAGGCGGGGGGCGGCTACACCTTC. Protein product: CASSLQAGGGYTF. The chain is built from TRBV12-3 or TRBV12-4 and TRBJ1-2, with D tentatively TRBD1 (6 bases). The CDR3 totals 13 residues. The V and J ends lost 2 bases and 8 bases respectively, with 12 bases between them.

The chain's CDR3 is CASSPRSSETQYF. The CDR3 nucleotides read TGTGCCAGCAGTCCTAGGTCCTCCGAGACCCAGTACTTC. The chain couples TRBV7-9 to TRBJ2-5, with no clear D. CDR3 length: 13 amino acids. CDR1 and CDR2 from the germline V gene are SEHNR and FQNEAQ (reference sequence). With 6 bases removed from V and 5 bases from J, the gap between germline ends came to 13 bases. Combining the CDR3 with reference TRBV7-9 and TRBJ2-5 gives the whole variable domain DTGVSQNPRHKITKRGQNVTFRCDPISEHNRLYWYRQTLGQGPEFLTYFQNEAQLEKSRLLSDRFSAERPKGSFSTLEIQRTEQGDSAMYLCASSPRSSETQYFGPGTRLLVL.

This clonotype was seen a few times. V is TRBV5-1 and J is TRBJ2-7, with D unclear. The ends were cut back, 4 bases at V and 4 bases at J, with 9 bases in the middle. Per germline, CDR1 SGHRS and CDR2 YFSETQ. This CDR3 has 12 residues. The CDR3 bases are TGCGCCAGCAGCCCCAAGGCTTACGAGCAGTACTTC. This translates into CASSPKAYEQYF.

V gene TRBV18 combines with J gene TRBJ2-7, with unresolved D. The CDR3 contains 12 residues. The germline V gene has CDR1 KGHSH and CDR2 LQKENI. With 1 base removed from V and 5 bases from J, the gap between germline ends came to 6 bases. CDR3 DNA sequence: TGTGCCAGCTCACCACAGGGTAACGAGCAGTACTTC. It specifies CASSPQGNEQYF. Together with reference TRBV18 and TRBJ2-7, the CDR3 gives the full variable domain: NAGVMQNPRHLVRRRGQEARLRCSPMKGHSHVYWYRQLPEEGLKFMVYLQKENIIDESGMPKERFSAEFPKEGPSILRIQQVVRGDSAAYFCASSPQGNEQYFGPGTRLTVT.

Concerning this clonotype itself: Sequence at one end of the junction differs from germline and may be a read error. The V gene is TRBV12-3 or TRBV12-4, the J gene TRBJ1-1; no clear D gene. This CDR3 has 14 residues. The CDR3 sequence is CASSFEDDSALRVF. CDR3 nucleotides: TGTGCCAGCAGTTTTGAGGACGACTCAGCTTTACGGGTCTTT.

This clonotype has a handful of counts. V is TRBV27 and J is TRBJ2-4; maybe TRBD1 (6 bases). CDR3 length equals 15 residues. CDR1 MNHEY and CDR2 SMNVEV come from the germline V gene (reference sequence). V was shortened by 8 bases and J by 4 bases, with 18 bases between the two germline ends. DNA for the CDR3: TGTGCCAGCTCGAACGAGCGGCAGGGGAAAAACATTCAGTACTTC. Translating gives CASSNERQGKNIQYF.

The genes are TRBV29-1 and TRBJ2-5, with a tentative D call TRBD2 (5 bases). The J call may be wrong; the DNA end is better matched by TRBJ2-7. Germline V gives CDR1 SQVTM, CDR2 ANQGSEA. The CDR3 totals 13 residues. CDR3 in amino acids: CSVETGNSYEQYF. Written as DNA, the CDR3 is TGCAGCGTTGAGACGGGGAACTCCTACGAGCAGTACTTC.

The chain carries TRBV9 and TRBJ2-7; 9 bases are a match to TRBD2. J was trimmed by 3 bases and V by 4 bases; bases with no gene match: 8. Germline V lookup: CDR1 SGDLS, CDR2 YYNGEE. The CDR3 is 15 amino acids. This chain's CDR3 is CASSHNTAGGYEQYF. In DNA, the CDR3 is TGTGCCAGCAGCCACAACACAGCGGGGGGCTACGAGCAGTACTTC.

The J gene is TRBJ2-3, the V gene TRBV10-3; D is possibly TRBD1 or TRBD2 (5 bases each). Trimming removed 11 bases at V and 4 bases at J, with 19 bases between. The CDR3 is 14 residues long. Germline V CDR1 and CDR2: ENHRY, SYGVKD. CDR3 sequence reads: CALNRDRRPDTQYF. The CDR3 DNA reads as TGTGCCTTGAACCGGGACCGGAGACCAGATACGCAGTATTTT.

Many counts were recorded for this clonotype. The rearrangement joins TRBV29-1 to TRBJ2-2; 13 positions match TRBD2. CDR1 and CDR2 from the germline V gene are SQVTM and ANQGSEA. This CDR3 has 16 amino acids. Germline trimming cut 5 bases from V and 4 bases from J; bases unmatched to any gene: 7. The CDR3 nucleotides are TGCAGCGTTCAAGGACTAGCGGGAGTAGGCACCGGGGAGCTGTTTTTT. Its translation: CSVQGLAGVGTGELFF.

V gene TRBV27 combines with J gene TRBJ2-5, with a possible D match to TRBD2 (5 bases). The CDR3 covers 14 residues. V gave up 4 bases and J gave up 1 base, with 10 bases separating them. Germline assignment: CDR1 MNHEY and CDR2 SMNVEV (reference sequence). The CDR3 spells CASSYRDSQETQYF. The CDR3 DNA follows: TGTGCCAGCAGTTACCGGGATTCCCAAGAGACCCAGTACTTC.

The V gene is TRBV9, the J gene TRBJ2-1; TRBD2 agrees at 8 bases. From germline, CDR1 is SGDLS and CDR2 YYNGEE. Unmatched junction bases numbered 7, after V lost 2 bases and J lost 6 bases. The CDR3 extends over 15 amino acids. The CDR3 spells CASSVFPGGPNEQFF. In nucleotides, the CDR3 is TGTGCCAGCAGCGTCTTTCCGGGAGGGCCCAATGAGCAGTTCTTC.

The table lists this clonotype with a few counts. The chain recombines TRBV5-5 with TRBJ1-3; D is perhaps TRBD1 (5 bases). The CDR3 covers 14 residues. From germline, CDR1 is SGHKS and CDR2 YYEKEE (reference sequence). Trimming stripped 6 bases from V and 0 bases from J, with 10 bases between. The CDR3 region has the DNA TGTGCCAGCATCGAGGACAACTCTGGAAACACCATATATTTT. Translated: CASIEDNSGNTIYF.

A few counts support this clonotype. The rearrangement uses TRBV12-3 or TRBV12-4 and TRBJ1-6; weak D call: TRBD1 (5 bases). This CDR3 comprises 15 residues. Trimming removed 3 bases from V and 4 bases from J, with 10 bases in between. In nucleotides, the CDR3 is TGTGCCAGCAGTTTTAGACAGCTTTATAATTCACCCCTCCACTTT. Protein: CASSFRQLYNSPLHF.

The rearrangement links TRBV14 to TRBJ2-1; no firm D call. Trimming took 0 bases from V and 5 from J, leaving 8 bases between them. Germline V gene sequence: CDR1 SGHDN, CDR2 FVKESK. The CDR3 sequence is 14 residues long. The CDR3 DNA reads TGTGCCAGCAGCCAAGATCCCCACAACAATGAGCAGTTCTTC. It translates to CASSQDPHNNEQFF.

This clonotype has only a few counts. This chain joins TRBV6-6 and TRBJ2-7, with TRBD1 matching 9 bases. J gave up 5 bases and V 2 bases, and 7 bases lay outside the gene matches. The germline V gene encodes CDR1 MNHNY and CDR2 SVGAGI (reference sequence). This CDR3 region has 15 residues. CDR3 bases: TGTGCCAGCAGTTACGCCGGGGACAGGGCCAACGAGCAGTACTTC. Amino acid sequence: CASSYAGDRANEQYF.

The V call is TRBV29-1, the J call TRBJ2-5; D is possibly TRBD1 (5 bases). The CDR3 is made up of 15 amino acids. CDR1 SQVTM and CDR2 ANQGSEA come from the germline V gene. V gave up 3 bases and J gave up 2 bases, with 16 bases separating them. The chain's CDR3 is CSVEVVTDPQETQYF. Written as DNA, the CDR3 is TGCAGCGTTGAGGTCGTGACAGATCCACAAGAGACCCAGTACTTC. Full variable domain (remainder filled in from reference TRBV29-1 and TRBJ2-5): SAVISQKPSRDICQRGTSLTIQCQVDSQVTMMFWYRQQPGQSLTLIATANQGSEATYESGFVIDKFPISRPNLTFSTLTVSNMSPEDSSIYLCSVEVVTDPQETQYFGPGTRLLVL.